There are many counts of the clone carrying this T cell receptor (beta chain). Its specificity is not known. Findings and caveats of the study: Tumor Treg TCRs overlapped most with tumor naive CD4+ cells. Tumor memory CD4+ T cell TCR gene usage clustered with blood and lymph node memory CD4+ cells and lymph node naive CD4+ cells.

Germline CDR1 reads SGHRS; CDR2 reads YFSETQ. The CDR3 has 16 amino acids. V dropped 4 bases and J dropped 2; count of bases not matched to a gene: 5. Constant-region reverse primers amplified full-length variable regions, followed by semi-nested Nested Universal Primer A PCR. TCRdb called the 5' RACE reads again in MiXCR, with one record for every CDR3 protein. Seen here are approximately 44,000 distinct CDR3 sequences, less than 35% observed once, and the top ten hold 3.7%. The TCR sequence derives from a female donor with breast cancer. The sequencing input was memory CD4+ T cells sorted from a lymph node. Subset specified: memory CD4+ T cells, CD4+CD45RO+CD25-. The chain combines TRBV5-1 with TRBJ2-1; TRBD2 matches at 11 bases. CDR3 DNA sequence: TGCGCCAGCAGCCAATTGACTAGCGGGACCTACAATGAGCAGTTCTTC. Amino acids: CASSQLTSGTYNEQFF.